This T cell receptor beta chain emerged from a study of blood T cell repertoires in COVID-19. Study summary: Italy, Spain and the United States were the sources of the convalescent and acute COVID-19 samples. PBMCs, B-cell-depleted T cells, or T cells were the source of the cDNA or gDNA that made up the material.

CDR3 size: 14 residues. CDR1 SNHLY and CDR2 FYNNEI come from the germline V gene. V was clipped by 6 bases and J by 5 bases, with 14 bases between them. Authors' analysis steps: The assay estimated nucleated cells by amplifying reference gene primers. Clones were read by immunoSEQ multiplex PCR, and TCRdb kept only the in-frame ones, dropping some. Clone size and the V and J calls come from that table; the DNA yielded D and trimming. The sample carries tens of thousands of clones, about 81% recorded once. The chain is built from TRBV2 and TRBJ2-1; possible D gene TRBD2, 6 bases. The TCR comes from a human donor in a cohort sampled during active COVID-19. Sequenced input: peripheral blood. The CDR3 DNA reads as TGTGCCAGCAGAGACTCCGGGGGACACAATGAGCAGTTCTTC. Protein: CASRDSGGHNEQFF.